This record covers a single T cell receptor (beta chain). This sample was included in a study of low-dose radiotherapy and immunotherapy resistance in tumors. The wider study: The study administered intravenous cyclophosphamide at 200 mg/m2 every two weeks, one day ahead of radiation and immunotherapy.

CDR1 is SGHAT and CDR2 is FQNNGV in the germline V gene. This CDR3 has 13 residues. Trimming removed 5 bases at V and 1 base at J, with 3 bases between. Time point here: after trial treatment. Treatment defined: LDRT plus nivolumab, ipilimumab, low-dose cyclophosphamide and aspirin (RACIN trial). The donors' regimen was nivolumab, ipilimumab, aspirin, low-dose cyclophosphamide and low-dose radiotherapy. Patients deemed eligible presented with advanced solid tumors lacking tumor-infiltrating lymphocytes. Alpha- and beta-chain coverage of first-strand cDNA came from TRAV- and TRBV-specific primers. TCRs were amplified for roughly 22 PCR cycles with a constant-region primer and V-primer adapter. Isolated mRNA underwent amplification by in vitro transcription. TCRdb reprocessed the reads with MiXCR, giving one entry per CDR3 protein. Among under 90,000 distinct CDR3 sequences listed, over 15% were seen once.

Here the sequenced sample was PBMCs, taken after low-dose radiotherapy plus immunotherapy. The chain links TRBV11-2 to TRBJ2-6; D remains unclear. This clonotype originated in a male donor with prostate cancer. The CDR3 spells CASSISGANVLTF. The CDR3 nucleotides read TGTGCCAGCAGCATATCTGGGGCCAACGTCCTGACTTTC.